One and the same sample provided the 2 T cell receptor beta chains below, sequenced in a study of blood T cell repertoires in COVID-19. The assay was immunoSEQ multiplex PCR, and TCRdb's table has in-frame clones only and misses some. The table lists some 140,000 clones, roughly 77% of them singletons. The sample comprised peripheral blood. The receptors derive from a woman in her 70s with COVID-19, enrolled during active disease.

The V gene is TRBV3-1 (or the pseudogene TRBV3-2), the J gene TRBJ1-2; maybe TRBD1 (5 bases). The CDR3 is 14 amino acids. Germline assignment: CDR1 LGHDT and CDR2 YNNKEL (reference sequence). Trimming took 3 bases from V and 2 from J, leaving 10 bases between them. The CDR3: CASSQLRQNYGYTF. The CDR3, as DNA: TGTGCCAGCAGCCAGCTCCGACAGAACTATGGCTACACCTTC.

The genes are TRBV10-3 and TRBJ1-2; tentative D call: TRBD1 (5 bases). The germline V gene encodes CDR1 ENHRY and CDR2 SYGVKD. CDR3 length equals 13 residues. Deletions cut 2 bases from V and 6 bases from J, with 10 bases between. DNA for the CDR3: TGTGCCATCAGTGAGCGGGGGGTTGATGGCTACACCTTC. This translates into CAISERGVDGYTF.